The sequence of this TCR beta chain was determined in a study of OX40 agonist ivuxolimab in advanced cancers. Study at large: With ivuxolimab, an agonistic anti-OX40 (CD134) antibody, patients were treated.

Clones were read by immunoSEQ multiplex PCR, and TCRdb kept only the in-frame ones, dropping some. This repertoire shows about 57,000 clones, 83% found once; its top ten account for 3% to 3.5%. V lost 10 bases to trimming and J lost 4 bases; unmatched junction nucleotides: 13. The CDR3 is 15 amino acids. The germline gives CDR1 ENHRY, CDR2 SYGVKD. If patients had autoimmune disease history or systemic immunosuppression, they were excluded. The specimen was CD4+ or CD8+ T cells sorted from blood, collected in a trial of the OX40 agonist ivuxolimab. The genes are TRBV10-3 and TRBJ2-7, with TRBD2 matching 10 bases. The sequence was collected from an adult with an advanced solid tumor such as melanoma, head and neck, liver or kidney cancer. CDR3 loop: CATGGASGSVYEQYF. CDR3 nucleotides: TGTGCCACCGGTGGGGCTAGCGGGAGTGTGTACGAGCAGTACTTC.